These T cell receptor beta chains were read from a single sample in a study of beta chain features in type 1 diabetes. Repertoires were generated with immunoSEQ multiplex PCR, while TCRdb's copy carries only in-frame clones and drops some. The sample lists some 300,000 clones, 7.5% to 9.5% occurring once. The sample was central memory CD4+ T cells from blood. The receptor set was obtained from a woman aged 18 to 35 in good health. The CDR3 runs from the conserved cysteine through the conserved F or W. Clone size appears in some rows only: once, few, many, or a class for an expanded clone.

j_gene	v_gene	abundance	CDR3aa
TRBJ2-4	TRBV7-2	few	CASSSYGGQNIQYF
TRBJ1-2	TRBV28	NA	CASSSGLYYGYTF
TRBJ2-3	TRBV20-1	NA	CSATSNTQYF
TRBJ2-1	TRBV2	many	CASRGPTGTREDEQFF
TRBJ2-5	TRBV25-1	many	CASSKDHEGTQYF
TRBJ2-5	TRBV6-5	NA	CASIGSGPETQYF
TRBJ2-1	TRBV25-1	few	CASSETTEYNEQFF
TRBJ1-4	TRBV5-4	NA	CASRDHRAGGEKLFF
TRBJ1-3	TRBV4-3	NA	CASSPPTGGSGNTIYF
TRBJ1-1	TRBV14	NA	CASSQDPGAGAFF
TRBJ2-4	TRBV5-1	NA	CASSTGLLAKNIQYF
TRBJ2-5	TRBV7-2	few	CASSLYGQETQYF
TRBJ1-1	TRBV30	many	CASRLGMNTEAFF
TRBJ1-2	TRBV7-2	few	CASSLRDRSFNYGYTF
TRBJ1-4	TRBV19	few	CASRTSGSNEKLFF
TRBJ1-6	TRBV2	NA	CAKSTRGTGDSPLHF
TRBJ2-1	TRBV28	NA	CASSSSTSGGPQFF
TRBJ2-3	TRBV5-4	NA	CASRLDMTSGGLDTQYF
TRBJ1-4	TRBV5-1	NA	CASRPWTSTNEKLFF
TRBJ2-3	TRBV29-1	NA	CSVEEGGVTDTQYF
TRBJ2-7	TRBV4-2	NA	CASSPGDAGFGYEQYF
TRBJ1-5	TRBV7-9	few	CASSLEGGAGQPQHF
TRBJ1-2	TRBV9	NA	CASSNTGPFTF
TRBJ2-7	TRBV19	NA	CASSGTGTSYEQYF
TRBJ2-1	TRBV7-8	few	CASSLGLAGLSKQFF
TRBJ1-3	TRBV28	NA	CASIAGGVSGNTIYF